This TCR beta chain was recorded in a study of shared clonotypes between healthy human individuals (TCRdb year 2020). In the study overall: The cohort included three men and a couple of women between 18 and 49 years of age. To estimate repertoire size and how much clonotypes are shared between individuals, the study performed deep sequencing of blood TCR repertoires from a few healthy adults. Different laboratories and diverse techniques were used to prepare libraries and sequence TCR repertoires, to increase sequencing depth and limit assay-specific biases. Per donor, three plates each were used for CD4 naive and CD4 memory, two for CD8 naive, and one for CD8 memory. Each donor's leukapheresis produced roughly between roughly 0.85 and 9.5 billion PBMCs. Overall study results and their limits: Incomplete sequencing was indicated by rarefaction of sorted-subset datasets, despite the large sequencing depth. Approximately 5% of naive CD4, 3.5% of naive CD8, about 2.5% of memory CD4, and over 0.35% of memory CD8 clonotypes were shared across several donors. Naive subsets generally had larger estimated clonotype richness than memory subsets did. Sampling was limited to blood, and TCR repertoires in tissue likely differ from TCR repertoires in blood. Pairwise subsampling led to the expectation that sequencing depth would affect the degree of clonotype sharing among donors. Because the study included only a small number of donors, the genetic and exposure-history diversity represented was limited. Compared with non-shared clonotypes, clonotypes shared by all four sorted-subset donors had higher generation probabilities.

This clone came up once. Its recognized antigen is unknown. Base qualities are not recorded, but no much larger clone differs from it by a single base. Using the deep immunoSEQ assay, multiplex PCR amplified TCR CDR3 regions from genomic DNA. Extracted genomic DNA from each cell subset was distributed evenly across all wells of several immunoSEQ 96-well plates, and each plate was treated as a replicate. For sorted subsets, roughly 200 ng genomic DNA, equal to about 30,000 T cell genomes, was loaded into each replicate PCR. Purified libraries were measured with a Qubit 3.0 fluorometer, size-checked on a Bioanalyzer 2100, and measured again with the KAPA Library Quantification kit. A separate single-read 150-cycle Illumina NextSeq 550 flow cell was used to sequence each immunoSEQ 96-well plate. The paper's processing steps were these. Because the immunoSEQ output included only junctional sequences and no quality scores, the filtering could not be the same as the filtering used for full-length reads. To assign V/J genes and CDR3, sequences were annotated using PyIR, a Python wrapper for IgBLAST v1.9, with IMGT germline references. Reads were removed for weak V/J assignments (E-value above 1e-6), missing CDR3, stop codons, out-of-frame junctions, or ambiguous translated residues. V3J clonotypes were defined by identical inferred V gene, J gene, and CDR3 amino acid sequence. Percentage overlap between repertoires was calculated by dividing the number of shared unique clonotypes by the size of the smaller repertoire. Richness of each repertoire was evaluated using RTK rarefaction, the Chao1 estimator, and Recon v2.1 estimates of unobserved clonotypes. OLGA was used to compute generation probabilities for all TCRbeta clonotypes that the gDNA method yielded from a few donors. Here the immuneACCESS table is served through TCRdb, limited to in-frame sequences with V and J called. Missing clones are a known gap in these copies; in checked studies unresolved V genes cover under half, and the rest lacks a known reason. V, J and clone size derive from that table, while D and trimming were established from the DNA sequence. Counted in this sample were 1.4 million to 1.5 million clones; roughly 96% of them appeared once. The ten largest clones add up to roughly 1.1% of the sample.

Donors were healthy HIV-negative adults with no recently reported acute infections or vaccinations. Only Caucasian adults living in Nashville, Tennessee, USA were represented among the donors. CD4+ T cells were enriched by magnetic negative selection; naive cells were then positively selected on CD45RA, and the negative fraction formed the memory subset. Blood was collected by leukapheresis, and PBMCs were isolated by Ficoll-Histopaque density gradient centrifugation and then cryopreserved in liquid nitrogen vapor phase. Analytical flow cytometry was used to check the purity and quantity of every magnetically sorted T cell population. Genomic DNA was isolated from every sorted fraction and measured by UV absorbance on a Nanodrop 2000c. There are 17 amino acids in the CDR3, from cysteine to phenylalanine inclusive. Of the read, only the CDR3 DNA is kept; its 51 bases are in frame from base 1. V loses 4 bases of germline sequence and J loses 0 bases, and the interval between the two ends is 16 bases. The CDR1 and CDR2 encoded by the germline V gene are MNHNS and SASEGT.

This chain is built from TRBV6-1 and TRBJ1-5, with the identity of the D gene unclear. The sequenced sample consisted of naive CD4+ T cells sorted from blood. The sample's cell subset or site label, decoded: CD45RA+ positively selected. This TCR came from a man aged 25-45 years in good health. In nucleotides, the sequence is TGTGCCAGCAGTGTTCTTCGGAGGGTTAATAGCAATCAGCCCCAGCATTTT. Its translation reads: CASSVLRRVNSNQPQHF.